Each of the 23 T cell receptor beta chains below was sequenced from the same sample in a study of cytomegalovirus exposure and HLA in healthy donors. The primer mix had 60 Vbeta and 13 Jbeta primers. Here immunoSEQ multiplex PCR was the method, and the copy in TCRdb shows in-frame clones only, minus some. Among about 170,000 clones listed, 80% to 90% were seen once. Sequencing was carried out using PBMCs. These receptors all come from a young man in good health and CMV-seropositive.

The chain combines TRBV4-2 with TRBJ1-1, with TRBD1 as a possible D gene (5 bases). Per the germline V gene, CDR1 is LGHNA and CDR2 is YNFKEQ. Deletions cut 4 bases from V and 2 bases from J, with 20 bases between. The CDR3 covers 17 residues. The CDR3 reads CASSLFLPGIYNTEAFF. DNA for the CDR3: TGTGCCAGCAGCCTTTTCCTTCCAGGGATTTATAACACTGAAGCTTTCTTT.

This chain links TRBV27 with TRBJ2-5, with 10 positions matching TRBD1. Germline CDR1 and CDR2: MNHEY and SMNVEV (reference sequence). V was pared by 5 bases and J by 4 bases, with 7 bases of the junction left unmatched. This CDR3 comprises 15 residues. In DNA form, the CDR3 reads TGTGCCAGCAGTCCCGGGGACAGGGGTACAGAGACCCAGTACTTC. Its translation is CASSPGDRGTETQYF.

The chain employs TRBV7-9 and TRBJ2-7, with TRBD2 identical over 13 bases. Germline lookup yields CDR1 SEHNR and CDR2 FQNEAQ (reference sequence). CDR3 length equals 14 residues. V lost 5 bases and J lost 3; bases outside the gene matches: 1. The CDR3 sequence: CASSRTSGSYEQYV. CDR3 DNA sequence: TGTGCCAGCAGCCGGACTAGCGGGAGCTACGAGCAGTACGTC.

The chain carries TRBV7-2 and TRBJ2-5, with 7 bases identical to TRBD2. The J call is in doubt because the DNA end fits TRBJ2-7 better. Per germline, CDR1 SGHTA and CDR2 FQGNSA. The CDR3 loop spans 14 amino acids. The CDR3 DNA reads as TGTGCCAGCAGCTCCGGACTAGGTGCCTACGAGCAGTACTTC. The encoded protein is CASSSGLGAYEQYF.

The rearrangement uses TRBV7-9 and TRBJ2-5; weak D call: TRBD2 (6 bases). CDR3 length: 15 residues. V lost 5 bases to trimming and J lost 5 bases, with 18 bases between them. CDR1 is SEHNR, CDR2 FQNEAQ, per germline (reference sequence). The CDR3 nucleotides read TGTGCCAGCAGCCGGATGAGCGTCCGGGGGGAGACCCAGTACTTC. Translating it yields CASSRMSVRGETQYF.

CDR3 loop: CASSLASSTNTEAFF. In DNA, the CDR3 is TGTGCCAGCAGCTTAGCTAGCAGTACGAACACTGAAGCTTTCTTT. V usage is TRBV7-8 and J usage is TRBJ1-1; no clear D gene. This CDR3 spans 15 amino acids. Trimming left V 0 bases short and J 1 base short, with 9 bases between. Germline loops: CDR1 SGHVS, CDR2 FQNEAQ.

This sequence joins TRBV6-6 and TRBJ1-2, with D possibly TRBD1 on 5 matching bases. The CDR3 is made up of 14 amino acids. Germline lookup yields CDR1 MNHNY and CDR2 SVGAGI (reference sequence). V was pared by 2 bases and J by 6 bases, with 13 bases between. The CDR3 nucleotides read TGTGCCAGCAGTTACGACAGCTACATACATGGCTACACCTTC. This codes for CASSYDSYIHGYTF.

With respect to this clone: Other DNA sequences in this specimen translate into the identical CDR3. The chain joins TRBV18 to TRBJ1-3; 7 bases fit TRBD1. With 3 bases clipped from V and 4 bases from J, the junction kept 3 bases outside the gene matches. There are 14 residues in the CDR3. Per germline, CDR1 KGHSH and CDR2 LQKENI. CDR3: CASSPGQKGNTIYF. The CDR3 region has the DNA TGTGCCAGCTCACCGGGACAGAAAGGAAACACCATATATTTT.

The chain links TRBV5-6 to TRBJ2-1; 11 nucleotides agree with TRBD2. With 9 bases clipped from V and 6 bases from J, the junction kept 8 bases outside the gene matches. This CDR3 has 14 residues. Per germline, CDR1 SGHDT and CDR2 YYEEEE. As DNA, the CDR3 is TGTGCCACCGCAGCAGGGACTAGCGGCAATGAGCAGTTCTTC. Translating gives CATAAGTSGNEQFF.

This clone was seen a handful of times. The rearrangement uses TRBV4-2 and TRBJ1-5; 7 nucleotides align to TRBD1. CDR1 and CDR2 from the germline V gene are LGHNA and YNFKEQ. The CDR3 extends over 16 amino acids. V dropped 2 bases and J dropped 4; count of bases not matched to a gene: 8. CDR3 loop: CASSQLDRFGNQPQHF. CDR3 in DNA: TGTGCCAGCAGCCAACTGGACAGGTTCGGGAATCAGCCCCAGCATTTT.

The chain links TRBV6-5 to TRBJ2-5, with TRBD1 as a possible D gene (6 bases). The CDR3 length is 16 residues. Deletions cut 0 bases from V and 3 bases from J, with 14 bases between. Germline CDR1 is MNHEY and CDR2 is SVGAGI. The chain's CDR3 is CASSYSAGAPEETQYF. CDR3 nucleotide sequence: TGTGCCAGCAGTTACTCCGCAGGGGCACCCGAAGAGACCCAGTACTTC.

The chain is built from TRBV7-8 and TRBJ2-1; weak D call: TRBD2 (5 bases). CDR3 length: 17 residues. The germline V gene encodes CDR1 SGHVS and CDR2 FQNEAQ. V was clipped by 4 bases and J by 7 bases, with 23 bases between them. CDR3 nucleotides: TGTGCCAGCAGCTCAAGGGCCTGGGAGTACATGGGGAATGAGCAGTTCTTC. It encodes CASSSRAWEYMGNEQFF.

The chain carries TRBV19 and TRBJ1-4; tentatively, D is TRBD1 (6 bases). The ends were cut back, 11 bases at V and 1 base at J, with 23 bases in the middle. Germline values: CDR1 LNHDA, CDR2 SQIVND (reference sequence). The CDR3 has 17 residues. The CDR3 spells CAAGGGGVIRTNEKLFF. CDR3 DNA: TGTGCCGCAGGAGGGGGAGGGGTGATTCGAACTAATGAAAAACTGTTTTTT.

This clone was detected once. The V gene is TRBV2, the J gene TRBJ1-4, with unresolved D. V lost 7 bases to trimming and J lost 0 bases, with 12 bases between them. CDR1 is SNHLY and CDR2 is FYNNEI in the germline V gene. This CDR3 spans 15 amino acids. The CDR3 sequence: CASIRAQSTNEKLFF. The CDR3, as DNA: TGTGCCAGCATTAGAGCCCAATCAACTAATGAAAAACTGTTTTTT.

This chain joins TRBV6-5 and TRBJ2-5; 8 bases line up with TRBD1. Germline V gives CDR1 MNHEY, CDR2 SVGAGI. The V segment lost 6 bases and the J segment 11 bases; nucleotides outside the gene matches: 17. There are 15 residues in the CDR3. CDR3 nucleotides: TGTGCCAGCAGCCCCTGGGCCAGGACAGGGTGGGAGCAGTACTTC. It is translated as CASSPWARTGWEQYF.

The CDR3 protein is CASSLTVYSNQPQHF. The CDR3 coding sequence is TGTGCCAGCAGTTTGACAGTTTATAGCAATCAGCCCCAGCATTTT. The chain uses TRBV6-5 and TRBJ1-5; tentatively, D is TRBD1 (5 bases). The CDR3 consists of 15 residues. The germline V and J ends were trimmed by 4 bases and 0 bases, with 10 bases remaining between them. From germline, CDR1 is MNHEY and CDR2 SVGAGI.

DNA for the CDR3: TGCAGCGTTGGAGGGGGGGAGGGGAACACTGAAGCTTTCTTT. This gives the protein CSVGGGEGNTEAFF. This chain uses TRBV29-1 with TRBJ1-1; maybe TRBD1 (6 bases). Germline values: CDR1 SQVTM, CDR2 ANQGSEA. V dropped 4 bases and J dropped 1 base, with 13 bases sitting between them. CDR3 size: 14 residues.

The V gene is TRBV6-1, the J gene TRBJ1-5; maybe TRBD1 (6 bases). Germline lookup yields CDR1 MNHNS and CDR2 SASEGT. Trimming took 2 bases from V and 6 from J, leaving 11 bases between them. CDR3 length equals 14 residues. The CDR3 nucleotides are TGTGCCAGCAGTGAAAAGGCCAGGGGTCAGCCCCAGCATTTT. Residues: CASSEKARGQPQHF.

This chain links TRBV7-9 with TRBJ2-1; no clear D gene. Trimming removed 2 bases at V and 4 bases at J, with 12 bases between. Germline V lookup: CDR1 SEHNR, CDR2 FQNEAQ (reference sequence). This CDR3 region has 15 residues. The CDR3 region has the DNA TGTGCCAGCAGCTTAATGTCCGTAATATACAATGAGCAGTTCTTC. This gives the protein CASSLMSVIYNEQFF.

This rearrangement joins TRBV15 to TRBJ2-2; D is possibly TRBD2 (5 bases). CDR1 is LNHNV, CDR2 YYDKDF, per germline (reference sequence). The CDR3 sequence is 15 residues long. V was shortened by 4 bases and J by 0 bases, with 9 bases between the two germline ends. CDR3 residues: CATSMRRTNTGELFF. CDR3 coding DNA: TGTGCCACCAGCATGCGGAGGACGAACACCGGGGAGCTGTTTTTT.

This clone appeared once. The chain combines TRBV5-1 with TRBJ1-6; no firm D call. The CDR3 runs 13 residues. The ends were cut back, 2 bases at V and 2 bases at J, with 2 bases in the middle. Germline CDR1 and CDR2: SGHRS and YFSETQ. The CDR3, as DNA: TGCGCCAGCAGCTTTACCTATAATTCACCCCTCCACTTT. It yields the protein CASSFTYNSPLHF.

The chain employs TRBV7-2 and TRBJ2-2; D not resolved. The germline V and J ends were trimmed by 4 bases and 4 bases, with 7 bases remaining between them. This CDR3 is built from 13 residues. Germline V CDR1 and CDR2: SGHTA, FQGNSA. Here the CDR3 DNA reads TGTGCCAGCAGCTCCCTCCTCACCGGGGAGCTGTTTTTT. Protein: CASSSLLTGELFF.

V is TRBV19 and J is TRBJ2-7, with D maybe TRBD2 (6 bases). Germline V gene lookup returns CDR1 LNHDA and CDR2 SQIVND (reference sequence). This CDR3 is built from 15 residues. V lost 3 bases and J 0 bases, leaving 12 bases between the germline ends. Here the CDR3 reads CASSMEGLPSYEQYF. The CDR3 DNA sequence: TGTGCCAGTAGTATGGAGGGACTTCCCTCCTACGAGCAGTACTTC.